One and the same sample provided the 21 T cell receptor beta chains below, sequenced in a study of blood T cell repertoires in COVID-19. The data were produced by immunoSEQ multiplex PCR, yet TCRdb's version contains in-frame clones alone and is incomplete. The top ten hold 9.7% of the sample, which has roughly 130,000 clones, about 83% seen once. Sequenced: peripheral blood. These receptors were taken from a man aged 35-49 years with active or convalescent COVID-19.

This clone was observed a few times. The chain couples TRBV19 to TRBJ2-7; D perhaps matches TRBD1 (6 bases). This CDR3 contains 14 residues. Germline V gene lookup returns CDR1 LNHDA and CDR2 SQIVND (reference sequence). The V end lost 3 bases, the J end lost 3 bases, and 12 bases lay between the germline ends. For the CDR3, the DNA is TGTGCCAGTAGTATCCCAGGGGCGGGCTACGAGCAGTACTTC. Translating it yields CASSIPGAGYEQYF.

The chain links TRBV9 to TRBJ2-1; 7 bases fit TRBD2. The junction had 6 bases not matched to a gene; V was cut back by 0 bases and J by 3 bases. Per the germline V gene, CDR1 is SGDLS and CDR2 is YYNGEE. The CDR3 is made up of 16 amino acids. CDR3 amino acids: CASSVGPAGNYNEQFF. DNA for the CDR3: TGTGCCAGCAGCGTAGGGCCAGCGGGGAACTACAATGAGCAGTTCTTC.

The rearrangement links TRBV24-1 to TRBJ1-6, with 7 bases fitting TRBD1. CDR1 and CDR2 from the germline V gene are KGHDR and SFDVKD. V was pared by 8 bases and J by 9 bases, with 6 bases of the junction left unmatched. The CDR3 is 13 amino acids. CDR3 sequence reads: CATNRQGGSPLHF. The CDR3 nucleotides read TGTGCCACCAATCGACAGGGTGGTTCACCCCTCCACTTT.

The CDR3 coding sequence is TGCAGCGTTTCCCAGGGCTACGAGCAGTACTTC. It yields the protein CSVSQGYEQYF. The chain joins TRBV29-1 to TRBJ2-7, with D perhaps matching TRBD1 (5 bases). The CDR3 consists of 11 residues. The V end lost 5 bases, the J end lost 3 bases, and 8 bases lay between the germline ends. CDR1 SQVTM and CDR2 ANQGSEA come from the germline V gene.

The CDR3 sequence is CSASISGVDTGELFF. The CDR3 DNA sequence: TGCAGTGCTAGTATTAGCGGGGTTGACACCGGGGAGCTGTTTTTT. The chain couples TRBV20-1 to TRBJ2-2, with 8 bases lining up with TRBD2. CDR1 and CDR2 from the germline V gene are DFQATT and SNEGSKA (reference sequence). The CDR3 has 15 amino acids. V shed 3 bases, J shed 3 bases, and the junction held 6 bases outside the gene matches.

The V call is TRBV9, the J call TRBJ2-5, with 9 bases that match TRBD2. The CDR3 is made up of 16 amino acids. V was pared by 1 base and J by 5 bases, with 9 bases of the junction left unmatched. The germline V gene encodes CDR1 SGDLS and CDR2 YYNGEE. The CDR3 loop reads CASSVWSGGSGETQYF. DNA for the CDR3: TGTGCCAGCAGCGTATGGAGCGGGGGGTCCGGTGAGACCCAGTACTTC.

The chain has TRBV5-1 and TRBJ1-2; 7 nucleotides agree with TRBD1. This CDR3 has 17 residues. Per germline, CDR1 SGHRS and CDR2 YFSETQ. Trimming removed 4 bases from V and 0 bases from J; junction bases left unmatched: 12. DNA for the CDR3: TGCGCCAGCAGCCCTAGGGACAGAGAGAGAGCTAACTATGGCTACACCTTC. This sequence encodes CASSPRDRERANYGYTF.

Of note for this clone: One end of the junction does not line up with germline, which may come from a read error. The genes are TRBV7-7 and TRBJ2-5; TRBD2 aligns across 9 bases. The length of the CDR3 is 14 residues. The germline CDR1 and CDR2 sequences are SSHAT and FNYEAQ (reference sequence). CDR3 in amino acids: CASSLRGGAETQYF. The CDR3 DNA reads as TGTGCTAGCAGCTTACGCGGGGGGGCGGAGACCCAGTACTTC.

The V and J genes are TRBV21-1 and TRBJ1-3; whether TRBD1, the table's D call, matches the DNA was not checked. TRBV21-1 corresponds to a pseudogene. This CDR3 has 15 amino acids. CDR3 residues: CASSSGTGVGNTIYF. The CDR3 DNA reads TGTGCCAGCAGCTCCGGGACAGGGGTAGGAAACACCATATATTTT.

This sequence joins TRBV13 and TRBJ1-2, with TRBD1 identical over 10 bases. Losses at the gene ends were 4 bases for V and 5 bases for J; bases not matched to a gene: 13. Germline V gives CDR1 PRHDT, CDR2 FYEKMQ (reference sequence). The CDR3 sequence is 17 residues long. CDR3: CASSSSPGQGPYYGYTF. As DNA, the CDR3 is TGTGCCAGCAGCTCAAGCCCGGGACAGGGGCCCTATTATGGCTACACCTTC.

The chain employs TRBV14 and TRBJ2-1; D uncertain. CDR3 size: 15 residues. CDR1 is SGHDN, CDR2 FVKESK, per germline. V dropped 0 bases and J dropped 0 bases, with 6 bases sitting between them. This chain's CDR3 is CASSQERSSYNEQFF. The CDR3 DNA reads as TGTGCCAGCAGCCAAGAAAGGAGCTCCTACAATGAGCAGTTCTTC.

This clone was seen only once. In DNA, the CDR3 is TGTGCCAGCAGTGGAGGGCTCGGACAGGGGAAACCTCTCTACGAGCAGTACTTC. Protein product: CASSGGLGQGKPLYEQYF. The rearrangement joins TRBV6-1 to TRBJ2-7; the match to TRBD1 covers 9 bases. The trim removed 4 bases at V and 3 bases at J, leaving 16 bases unmatched. CDR3 length: 18 amino acids. Germline-derived CDR1 and CDR2 are MNHNS and SASEGT.

At least ten counts were recorded for this clone. The rearrangement joins TRBV14 to TRBJ2-1, with TRBD2 matching over 13 bases. Trimming cost V 2 bases and J 10 bases; bases outside gene matches: 8. The CDR3 is 16 amino acids. Germline assignment: CDR1 SGHDN and CDR2 FVKESK. CDR3 coding DNA: TGTGCCAGCAGCCAATTAGGACTAGCGGGGGTAGGGGAGCAGTTCTTC. This codes for CASSQLGLAGVGEQFF. Full variable domain (rest looked up from reference TRBV14 and TRBJ2-1): EAGVTQFPSHSVIEKGQTVTLRCDPISGHDNLYWYRRVMGKEIKFLLHFVKESKQDESGMPNNRFLAERTGGTYSTLKVQPAELEDSGVYFCASSQLGLAGVGEQFFGPGTRLTVL.

The chain carries TRBV23-1 and TRBJ1-2, with 9 bases matching TRBD1. TRBV23-1 qualifies as an ORF whose function is uncertain. The CDR3 has 17 amino acids. After removal of 0 bases from V and 0 bases from J, the junction contained 5 bases not matched to a gene. CDR3 region: CASSQSGDRDPNYGYTF. As DNA, the CDR3 is TGCGCCAGCAGTCAATCGGGGGACAGGGATCCTAACTATGGCTACACCTTC.

This clone was seen only a few times. V and J are TRBV7-9 and TRBJ1-5; D is perhaps TRBD1 (6 bases). Germline V CDR1 and CDR2: SEHNR, FQNEAQ (reference sequence). The CDR3 sequence is 15 residues long. The V and J ends lost 8 bases and 1 base respectively, with 15 bases between them. For the CDR3, the DNA is TGTGCCAGCGGGAAGGAGGGGGGGAGCAATCAGCCCCAGCATTTT. The encoded protein is CASGKEGGSNQPQHF. Looking up the rest from reference TRBV7-9 and TRBJ1-5 gives the full variable domain: DTGVSQNPRHKITKRGQNVTFRCDPISEHNRLYWYRQTLGQGPEFLTYFQNEAQLEKSRLLSDRFSAERPKGSFSTLEIQRTEQGDSAMYLCASGKEGGSNQPQHFGDGTRLSIL.

The chain links TRBV10-1 to TRBJ2-1, with D maybe TRBD1 (5 bases). Trimming shortened V by 8 bases and J by 3 bases, and 8 bases separated the two germline ends. Germline CDR1 and CDR2: WNHNN and SYGVQD (reference sequence). The length of the CDR3 is 12 residues. DNA for the CDR3: TGCGCCAGCGCTGACAGCTACAATGAGCAGTTCTTC. Translation: CASADSYNEQFF.

The rearrangement joins TRBV28 to TRBJ1-2, with D maybe TRBD1 (6 bases). From germline, CDR1 is MDHEN and CDR2 SYDVKM. This CDR3 is 14 amino acids long. V lost 5 bases and J 5 bases, leaving 15 bases between the germline ends. DNA of the CDR3: TGTGCCAGCAGTCTTACCGGGACAAGTTATGGCTACACCTTC. It is translated as CASSLTGTSYGYTF.

This clone appeared once. CDR3 in amino acids: CAWTAGQARHNEQFF. In DNA, the CDR3 is TGTGCCTGGACCGCCGGACAGGCCCGTCACAATGAGCAGTTCTTC. The chain employs TRBV30 and TRBJ2-1, with 7 bases matching TRBD1. The junction had 11 bases not matched to a gene; V was cut back by 4 bases and J by 5 bases. Per the germline V gene, CDR1 is GTSNPN and CDR2 is SVGIG (reference sequence). The CDR3 runs to 15 residues.

This rearrangement joins TRBV10-3 to TRBJ1-2; perhaps TRBD1 as D (5 bases). V dropped 7 bases and J dropped 0 bases, with 9 bases sitting between them. The CDR3 sequence is 13 residues long. Germline V gives CDR1 ENHRY, CDR2 SYGVKD. Here the CDR3 reads CAITPTANYGYTF. Written as DNA, the CDR3 is TGTGCCATCACTCCGACAGCTAACTATGGCTACACCTTC.

The table lists this clone with a few counts. The rearrangement joins TRBV10-2 to TRBJ1-1; TRBD1 agrees at 7 bases. This CDR3 is 13 amino acids long. With V trimmed by 11 bases and J by 2 bases, 8 bases remained unmatched. CDR1 is WSHSY, CDR2 SAAADI, per germline. In nucleotides, the CDR3 is TGCGCCGCTGAACGGGACAGAAACACTGAAGCTTTCTTT. Translation: CAAERDRNTEAFF.

This clone has just one count. The V gene is TRBV2, the J gene TRBJ1-3; D might be TRBD1 (5 bases). V lost 3 bases and J 4 bases, leaving 10 bases between the germline ends. CDR3 length: 14 residues. Germline-derived CDR1 and CDR2 are SNHLY and FYNNEI. The CDR3 region is CASSDRVQGNTIYF. CDR3 coding DNA: TGTGCCAGCAGTGACAGGGTTCAGGGAAACACCATATATTTT.